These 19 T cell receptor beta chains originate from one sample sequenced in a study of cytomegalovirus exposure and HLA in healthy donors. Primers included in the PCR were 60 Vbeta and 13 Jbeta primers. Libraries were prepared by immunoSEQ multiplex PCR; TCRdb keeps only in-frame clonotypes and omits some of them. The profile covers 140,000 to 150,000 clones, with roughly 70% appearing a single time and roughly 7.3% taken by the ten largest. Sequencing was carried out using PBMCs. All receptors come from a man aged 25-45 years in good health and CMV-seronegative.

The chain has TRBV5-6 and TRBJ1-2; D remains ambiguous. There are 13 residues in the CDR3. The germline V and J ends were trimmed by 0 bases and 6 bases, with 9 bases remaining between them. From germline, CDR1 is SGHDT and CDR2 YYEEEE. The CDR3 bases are TGTGCCAGCAGCTTGGAAACAGTCGATGGCTACACCTTC. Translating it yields CASSLETVDGYTF.

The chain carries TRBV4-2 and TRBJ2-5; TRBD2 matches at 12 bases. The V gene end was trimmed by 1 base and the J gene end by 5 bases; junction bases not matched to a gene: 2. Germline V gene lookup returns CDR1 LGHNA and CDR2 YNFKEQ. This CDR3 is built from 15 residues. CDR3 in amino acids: CASSQGLAGGETQYF. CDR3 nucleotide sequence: TGTGCCAGCAGCCAAGGGCTAGCGGGAGGGGAGACCCAGTACTTC.

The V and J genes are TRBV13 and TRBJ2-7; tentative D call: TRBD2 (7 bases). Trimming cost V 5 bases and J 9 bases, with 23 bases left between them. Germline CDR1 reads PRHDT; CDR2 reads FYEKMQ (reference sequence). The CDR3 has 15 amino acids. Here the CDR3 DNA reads TGTGCCAGCAGCACCGGCGGGGGCCCGTACACGGGGCAGTACTTC. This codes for CASSTGGGPYTGQYF.

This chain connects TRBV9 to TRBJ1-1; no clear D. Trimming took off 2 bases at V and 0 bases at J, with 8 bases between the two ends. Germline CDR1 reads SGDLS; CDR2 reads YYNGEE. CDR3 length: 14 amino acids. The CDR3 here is CASSVRQVNTEAFF. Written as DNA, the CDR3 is TGTGCCAGCAGCGTTCGGCAGGTGAACACTGAAGCTTTCTTT.

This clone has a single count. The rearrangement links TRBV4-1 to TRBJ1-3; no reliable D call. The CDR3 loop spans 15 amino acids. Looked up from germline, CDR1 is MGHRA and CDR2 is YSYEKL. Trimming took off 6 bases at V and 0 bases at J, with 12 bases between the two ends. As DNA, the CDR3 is TGCGCCAGCAGTCAGACTTATGACTCTGGAAACACCATATATTTT. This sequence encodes CASSQTYDSGNTIYF.

This CDR3 reads CSVLAVYEQYF. Here the CDR3 DNA reads TGCAGCGTTTTGGCAGTCTACGAGCAGTACTTC. J is TRBJ2-7 and V is TRBV29-1; D is undetermined. Between the trimmed V and J ends, which lost 5 bases and 3 bases, there was a span of 8 bases. The length of the CDR3 is 11 residues. The V gene's germline CDR1 is SQVTM and CDR2 ANQGSEA.

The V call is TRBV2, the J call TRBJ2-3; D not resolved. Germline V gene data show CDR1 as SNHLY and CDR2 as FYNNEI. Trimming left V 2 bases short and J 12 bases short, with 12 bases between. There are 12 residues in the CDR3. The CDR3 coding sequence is TGTGCCAGCAGTGAAATCGAACCCAGTCAGTATTTT. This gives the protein CASSEIEPSQYF.

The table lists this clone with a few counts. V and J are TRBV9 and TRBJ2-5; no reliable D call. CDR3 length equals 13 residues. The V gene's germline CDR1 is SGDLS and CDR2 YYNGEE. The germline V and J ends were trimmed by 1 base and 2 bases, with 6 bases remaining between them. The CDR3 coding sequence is TGTGCCAGCAGCGTAAATACTCAAGAGACCCAGTACTTC. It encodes CASSVNTQETQYF.

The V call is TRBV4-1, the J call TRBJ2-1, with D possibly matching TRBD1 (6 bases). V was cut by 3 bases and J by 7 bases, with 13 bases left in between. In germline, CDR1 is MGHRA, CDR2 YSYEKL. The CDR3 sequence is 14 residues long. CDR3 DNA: TGCGCCAGCAGCCAGGCCTTCAGGGGAAATGAGCAGTTCTTC. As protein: CASSQAFRGNEQFF.

The CDR3 region is CASSHDGTGREKLFF. The CDR3 DNA sequence: TGTGCCAGCAGCCACGACGGGACAGGGAGGGAAAAACTGTTTTTT. This chain uses TRBV7-9 with TRBJ1-4; 9 bases map to TRBD1. The length of the CDR3 is 15 residues. V gave up 5 bases and J gave up 8 bases; unmatched junction bases: 9. Germline lookup yields CDR1 SEHNR and CDR2 FQNEAQ (reference sequence).

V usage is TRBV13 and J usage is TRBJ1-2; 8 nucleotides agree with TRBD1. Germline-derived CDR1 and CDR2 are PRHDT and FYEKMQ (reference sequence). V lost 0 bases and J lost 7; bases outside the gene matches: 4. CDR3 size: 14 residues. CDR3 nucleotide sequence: TGTGCCAGCAGCTTAGGTCAGGGGGCTAGTGGCTACACCTTC. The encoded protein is CASSLGQGASGYTF.

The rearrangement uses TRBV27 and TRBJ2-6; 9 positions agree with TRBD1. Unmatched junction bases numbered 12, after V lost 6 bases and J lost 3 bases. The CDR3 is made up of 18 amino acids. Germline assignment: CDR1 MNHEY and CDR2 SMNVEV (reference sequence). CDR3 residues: CASRFQQGAQSGANVLTF. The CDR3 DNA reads TGTGCCAGCAGGTTCCAACAGGGGGCGCAGAGTGGGGCCAACGTCCTGACTTTC.

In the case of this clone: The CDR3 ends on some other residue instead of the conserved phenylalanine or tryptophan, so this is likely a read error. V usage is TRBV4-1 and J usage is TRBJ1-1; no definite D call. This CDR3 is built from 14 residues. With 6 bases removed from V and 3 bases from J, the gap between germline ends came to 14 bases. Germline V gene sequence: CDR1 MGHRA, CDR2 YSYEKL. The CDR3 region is CASRRSAGDTEAFS. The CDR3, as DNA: TGCGCCAGCAGACGCTCCGCGGGAGACACTGAAGCTTTCTCT.

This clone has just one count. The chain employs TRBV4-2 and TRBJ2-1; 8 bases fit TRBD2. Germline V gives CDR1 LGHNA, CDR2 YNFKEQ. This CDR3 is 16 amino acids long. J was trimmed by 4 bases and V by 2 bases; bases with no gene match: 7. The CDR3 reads CASSQNGLASYNEQFF. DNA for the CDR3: TGTGCCAGCAGCCAAAATGGACTAGCCAGTTACAATGAGCAGTTCTTC.

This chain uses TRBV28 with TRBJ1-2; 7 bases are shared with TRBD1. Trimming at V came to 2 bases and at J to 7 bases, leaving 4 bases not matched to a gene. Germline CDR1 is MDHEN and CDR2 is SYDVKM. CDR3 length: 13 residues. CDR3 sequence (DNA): TGTGCCAGCAGTTTACCGGGACAGATTGGCTACACCTTC. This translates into CASSLPGQIGYTF.

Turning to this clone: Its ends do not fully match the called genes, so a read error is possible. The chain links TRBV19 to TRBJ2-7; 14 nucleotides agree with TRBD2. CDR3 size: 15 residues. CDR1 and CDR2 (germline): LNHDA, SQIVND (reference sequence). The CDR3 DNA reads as TGTGCCAGTAGTATCGCGGGACTAGCGGGAGACGAGCAGCACTTC. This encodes CASSIAGLAGDEQHF.

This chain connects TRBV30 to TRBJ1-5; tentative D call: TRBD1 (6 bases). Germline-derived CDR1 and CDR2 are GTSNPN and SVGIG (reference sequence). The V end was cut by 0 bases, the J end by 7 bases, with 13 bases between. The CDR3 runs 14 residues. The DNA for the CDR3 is TGTGCCTGGAGTGTACAGGGTGGGGGACAGCCCCAGCATTTT. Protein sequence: CAWSVQGGGQPQHF.

CDR3: CASLDITSTDTQYF. Written as DNA, the CDR3 is TGTGCCAGTCTCGACATTACTAGCACAGATACGCAGTATTTT. This sequence joins TRBV19 and TRBJ2-3, with D uncertain. The CDR3 is made up of 14 amino acids. Germline-derived CDR1 and CDR2 are LNHDA and SQIVND (reference sequence). Trimming removed 8 bases from V and 0 bases from J, with 12 bases in between. Full variable domain (outside the CDR3, taken from reference TRBV19 and TRBJ2-3): DGGITQSPKYLFRKEGQNVTLSCEQNLNHDAMYWYRQDPGQGLRLIYYSQIVNDFQKGDIAEGYSVSREKKESFPLTVTSAQKNPTAFYLCASLDITSTDTQYFGPGTRLTVL.

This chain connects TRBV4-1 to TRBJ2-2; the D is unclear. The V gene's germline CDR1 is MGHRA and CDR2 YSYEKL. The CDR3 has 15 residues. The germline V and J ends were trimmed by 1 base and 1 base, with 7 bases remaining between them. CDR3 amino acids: CASSQVTLNTGELFF. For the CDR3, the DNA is TGCGCCAGCAGCCAAGTCACTTTGAACACCGGGGAGCTGTTTTTT.